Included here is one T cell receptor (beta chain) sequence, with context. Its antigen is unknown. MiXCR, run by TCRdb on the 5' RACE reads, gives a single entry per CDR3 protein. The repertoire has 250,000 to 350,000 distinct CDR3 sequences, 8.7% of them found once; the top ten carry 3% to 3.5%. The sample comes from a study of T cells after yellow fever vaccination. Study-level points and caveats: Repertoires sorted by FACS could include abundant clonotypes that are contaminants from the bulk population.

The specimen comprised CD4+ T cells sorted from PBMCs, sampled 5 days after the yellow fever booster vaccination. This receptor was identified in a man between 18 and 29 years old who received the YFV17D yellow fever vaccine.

The chain's CDR3 is CASSPRLGYNEQFF. The CDR3, as DNA: TGTGCCAGCAGCCCTCGACTGGGCTACAATGAGCAGTTCTTC. The rearrangement uses TRBV13 and TRBJ2-1; D gene uncertain. The CDR3 loop spans 14 amino acids. The germline V and J ends were trimmed by 5 bases and 3 bases, with 11 bases remaining between them. Germline V gene sequence: CDR1 PRHDT, CDR2 FYEKMQ (reference sequence). The full variable domain, its missing parts supplied by reference TRBV13 and TRBJ2-1, is AAGVIQSPRHLIKEKRETATLKCYPIPRHDTVYWYQQGPGQDPQFLISFYEKMQSDKGSIPDRFSAQQFSDYHSELNMSSLELGDSALYFCASSPRLGYNEQFFGPGTRLTVL.